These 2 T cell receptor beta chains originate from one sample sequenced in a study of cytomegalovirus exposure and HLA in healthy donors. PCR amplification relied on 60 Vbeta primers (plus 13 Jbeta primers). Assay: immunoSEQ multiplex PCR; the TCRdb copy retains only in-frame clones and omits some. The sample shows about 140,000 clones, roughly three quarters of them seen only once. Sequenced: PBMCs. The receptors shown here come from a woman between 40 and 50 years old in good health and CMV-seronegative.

This chain's CDR3 is CASSFSQGGEETQYF. CDR3 DNA sequence: TGTGCCAGCAGCTTCAGCCAGGGCGGTGAAGAGACCCAGTACTTC. The chain employs TRBV7-2 and TRBJ2-5, with a tentative D call TRBD1 (5 bases). Germline CDR1 reads SGHTA; CDR2 reads FQGNSA. This CDR3 has 15 residues. Deletions cut 3 bases from V and 3 bases from J, with 14 bases between.

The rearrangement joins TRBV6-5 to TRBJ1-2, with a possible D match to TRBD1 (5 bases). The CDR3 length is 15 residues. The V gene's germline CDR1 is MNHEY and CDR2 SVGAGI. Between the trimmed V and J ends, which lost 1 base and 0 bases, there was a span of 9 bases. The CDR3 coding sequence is TGTGCCAGCAGTTACTACACAGGTTCTAACTATGGCTACACCTTC. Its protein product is CASSYYTGSNYGYTF.